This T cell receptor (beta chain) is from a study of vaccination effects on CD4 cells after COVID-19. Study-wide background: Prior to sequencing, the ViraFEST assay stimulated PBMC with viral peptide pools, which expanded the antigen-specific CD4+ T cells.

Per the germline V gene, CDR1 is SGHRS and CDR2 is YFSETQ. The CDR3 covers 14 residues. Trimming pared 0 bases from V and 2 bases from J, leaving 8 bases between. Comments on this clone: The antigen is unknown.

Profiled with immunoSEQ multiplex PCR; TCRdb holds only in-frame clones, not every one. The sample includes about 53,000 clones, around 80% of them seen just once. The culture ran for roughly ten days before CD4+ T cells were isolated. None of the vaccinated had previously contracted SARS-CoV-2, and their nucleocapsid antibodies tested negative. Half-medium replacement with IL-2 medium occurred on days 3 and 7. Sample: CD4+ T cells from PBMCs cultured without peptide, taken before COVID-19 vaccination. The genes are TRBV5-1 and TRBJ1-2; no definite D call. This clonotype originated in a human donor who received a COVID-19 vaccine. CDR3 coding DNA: TGCGCCAGCAGCTTGGGTCCGGAAAACTATGGCTACACCTTC. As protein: CASSLGPENYGYTF.